The T cell receptor beta chain described here comes from a study of human T cells and chemical hapten exposure. Turning to the study itself: TCR yield per sample varied, mainly due to pooled library volumes.

TCRdb re-called the RACE reads through MiXCR, storing one row per CDR3 protein. The sample has some 99,000 distinct CDR3 sequences, roughly 10% seen once. The CDR3 totals 14 residues. Looked up from germline, CDR1 is SGHVS and CDR2 is FQNEAQ. V lost 5 bases, J lost 4 bases, and 14 bases lay in between. Time point given: patch test 2, 6 weeks after DPC sensitization. Sample treatment: therapeutic diphenylcyclopropenone sensitization with weekly scalp DPC. This clonotype was observed at least ten times. The receptor's source is a woman between 40 and 50 years old with alopecia areata. Some clones in this sample may be carry-over from other donors' samples. The rearrangement uses TRBV7-8 and TRBJ1-1; D call uncertain. Sequenced here: whole blood, sampled in connection with sensitization to the hapten diphenylcyclopropenone (DPC). This CDR3 reads CASSQDGLGTEAFF. The CDR3 DNA follows: TGTGCCAGCAGCCAGGACGGCCTAGGCACTGAAGCTTTCTTT.